Listed below are T cell receptor beta chains from one sample, sequenced in a study of breast tumors, draining lymph nodes, adjacent tissues. TCRdb passed the multiplex PCR reads through MiXCR, listing each CDR3 protein once. The sample gives roughly 260,000 distinct CDR3 sequences, 30% of which show up once; roughly 1.1% is in the top ten. The material sequenced was axillary lymph node tissue. The receptors shown here come from a female donor with breast cancer. Some clones in this sample may be carry-over from other donors' samples. The CDR3 runs from the conserved cysteine through the conserved F or W. Fields, in order: clone size, J gene, V gene, D gene, CDR3 DNA, CDR3 protein. The D gene is left open where the match is weak. Clone size appears in some rows only: once, few, many, or a class for an expanded clone.

clone size: many; J gene: TRBJ2-5; V gene: TRBV30; D gene: -; CDR3 DNA: TGTGCCTGGACCTATCACAAAGAGACCCAGTACTTC; CDR3 protein: CAWTYHKETQYF
clone size: many; J gene: TRBJ2-1; V gene: TRBV19; D gene: -; CDR3 DNA: TGTGCCAGCCAATCGCCCGAAGGGTTTGGATTCAATGAGCAGTTCTTC; CDR3 protein: CASQSPEGFGFNEQFF
clone size: many; J gene: TRBJ1-5; V gene: TRBV19; D gene: -; CDR3 DNA: TGTGCCAGTAGTCCCCAGGTGTCAGGGGTAGGGAAGCCCCAGCATTTT; CDR3 protein: CASSPQVSGVGKPQHF
clone size: many; J gene: TRBJ2-7; V gene: TRBV6-1; D gene: -; CDR3 DNA: TGTGCCAGCAGTGAAGCCCTGGGACGGACGAGCTCCTACGAGCAGTACTTC; CDR3 protein: CASSEALGRTSSYEQYF
clone size: many; J gene: TRBJ2-7; V gene: TRBV10-3; D gene: TRBD1; CDR3 DNA: TGTGCCATCAGTACAGGGGTTGGTGGCTACGAGCAGTACTTC; CDR3 protein: CAISTGVGGYEQYF
clone size: many; J gene: TRBJ2-1; V gene: TRBV7-9; D gene: -; CDR3 DNA: TGTGCCAGCAGCACCCTCCAAGGGGGACGATTGCGACGGTGGGGCAATGAGCAGTTCTTC; CDR3 protein: CASSTLQGGRLRRWGNEQFF
clone size: -; J gene: TRBJ1-3; V gene: TRBV20-1; D gene: -; CDR3 DNA: TGCAGTGCTCTACGGGGAACTGGAAACACCATATATTTT; CDR3 protein: CSALRGTGNTIYF
clone size: many; J gene: TRBJ2-3; V gene: TRBV7-2; D gene: TRBD2; CDR3 DNA: TGTGCCAGCACTTGGACTAGCGGGAAAGGAGATACGCAGTATTTT; CDR3 protein: CASTWTSGKGDTQYF
clone size: many; J gene: TRBJ2-7; V gene: TRBV7-2; D gene: -; CDR3 DNA: TGTGCCAGCAGCTTTCGAGGAGGGGGCCTCTACGAGCAGTACTTC; CDR3 protein: CASSFRGGGLYEQYF
clone size: many; J gene: TRBJ1-4; V gene: TRBV19; D gene: -; CDR3 DNA: TGTGCCAGTAGTACTAATGAAAAACTGTTTTTT; CDR3 protein: CASSTNEKLFF
clone size: few; J gene: TRBJ2-2; V gene: TRBV6-5; D gene: -; CDR3 DNA: TGTGCCAGCAGTCTAGCGCTGTCGAACACCGGGGAGCTGTTTTTT; CDR3 protein: CASSLALSNTGELFF
clone size: many; J gene: TRBJ2-2; V gene: TRBV10-1; D gene: -; CDR3 DNA: TGCGCCAGCGGACGCGGCGGGAACACCGGGGAGCTGTTTTTT; CDR3 protein: CASGRGGNTGELFF
clone size: many; J gene: TRBJ2-2; V gene: TRBV11-2; D gene: -; CDR3 DNA: TGTGCCAGCAGCTTAGTGGGAGAAACCGGGGAGCTGTTTTTT; CDR3 protein: CASSLVGETGELFF
clone size: many; J gene: TRBJ1-5; V gene: TRBV19; D gene: TRBD1; CDR3 DNA: TGTGCCAGCACCGGGACAGGGGGTATGGGCAATCAGCCCCAGCATTTT; CDR3 protein: CASTGTGGMGNQPQHF
clone size: -; J gene: TRBJ1-6; V gene: TRBV15; D gene: -; CDR3 DNA: TGTGCCACCAGCAGAGGTCGCGGGTCACCCCTCCACTTT; CDR3 protein: CATSRGRGSPLHF
clone size: -; J gene: TRBJ2-7; V gene: TRBV3-1; D gene: -; CDR3 DNA: TGTGCCAGCAGCCGAGGGCCAAGGTACGAGCAGTACTTC; CDR3 protein: CASSRGPRYEQYF
clone size: -; J gene: TRBJ2-5; V gene: TRBV10-2; D gene: TRBD2; CDR3 DNA: TGCGCCAGCAGACTAGCGGGAAAAGAGACCCAGTACTTC; CDR3 protein: CASRLAGKETQYF
clone size: many; J gene: TRBJ2-7; V gene: TRBV12-3/TRBV12-4; D gene: -; CDR3 DNA: TGTGCCAGCACGGGAGTCACCTACGAGCAGTACTTC; CDR3 protein: CASTGVTYEQYF
clone size: -; J gene: TRBJ2-3; V gene: TRBV9; D gene: TRBD2; CDR3 DNA: TGTGCCAGCAGCGTAGGGACTAGCGGACTTATCACAGATACGCAGTATTTT; CDR3 protein: CASSVGTSGLITDTQYF
clone size: many; J gene: TRBJ2-1; V gene: TRBV7-3; D gene: -; CDR3 DNA: TGTGCCAGCAGCTTAGATGGGGGGACCTTCGGGGAGCAGTTCTTC; CDR3 protein: CASSLDGGTFGEQFF
clone size: many; J gene: TRBJ1-2; V gene: TRBV10-3; D gene: TRBD1; CDR3 DNA: TGTGCCATCAGTGATGTCATGGGACAGGGGGCTTCCTATGGCTACACCTTC; CDR3 protein: CAISDVMGQGASYGYTF
clone size: many; J gene: TRBJ2-3; V gene: TRBV15; D gene: TRBD2; CDR3 DNA: TGTGCCACCAGCACCGGGACTAGCGGGAGCGCAGATACGCAGTATTTT; CDR3 protein: CATSTGTSGSADTQYF
clone size: -; J gene: TRBJ1-2; V gene: TRBV7-8; D gene: -; CDR3 DNA: TGTGCCAGCAGCTTAGTAGGAAGGGCTGCTAACTATGGCTACACCTTC; CDR3 protein: CASSLVGRAANYGYTF
clone size: -; J gene: TRBJ1-1; V gene: TRBV11-2; D gene: TRBD1; CDR3 DNA: TGTGCCAGCAGCTTAGAGTACGGACAGGGGGACACTGAAGCTTTCTTT; CDR3 protein: CASSLEYGQGDTEAFF